The present TCR beta chain was sequenced within a study of molecular identifiers for immune sequencing clone quantification. Across the study: Replicate RNA came from 20,000 or 100,000 naive CD8 cells and was split five ways, and four parts were sequenced. Findings of the study overall: Among effectors, clones above 20 RNA copies held over 97% of molecules; among naive cells, under 1%.

Making the bulk TCR libraries relied on previously described methods and listed TCR primers. MiXCR, run by TCRdb on the PCR reads, gives a single entry per CDR3 protein. The sample records about 640,000 distinct CDR3 sequences, 20% being singletons. CDR3 length equals 13 residues. CDR1 is LGHDT, CDR2 YNNKEL, per germline (reference sequence). In the case of this clonotype: Antigen: not known. The junction and the germline gene differ at one end; a read error may be behind it.

Sequencing was carried out using naive CD8+ T cells from blood, with Jurkat cell RNA spiked in. As to subset: FACS-sorted CD8+CD4-CCR7+CD45RA+ naive T cells. V and J are TRBV3-1 and TRBJ1-2, with 11 bases lining up with TRBD1. The origin of this receptor is a human donor in good health. Some libraries in this study had Jurkat cell RNA spiked in. As DNA, the CDR3 is TGTGCCAGCAGCCCTAGGACAGGGGGCGGCTACGCCTTC. Translation gives CASSPRTGGGYAF.